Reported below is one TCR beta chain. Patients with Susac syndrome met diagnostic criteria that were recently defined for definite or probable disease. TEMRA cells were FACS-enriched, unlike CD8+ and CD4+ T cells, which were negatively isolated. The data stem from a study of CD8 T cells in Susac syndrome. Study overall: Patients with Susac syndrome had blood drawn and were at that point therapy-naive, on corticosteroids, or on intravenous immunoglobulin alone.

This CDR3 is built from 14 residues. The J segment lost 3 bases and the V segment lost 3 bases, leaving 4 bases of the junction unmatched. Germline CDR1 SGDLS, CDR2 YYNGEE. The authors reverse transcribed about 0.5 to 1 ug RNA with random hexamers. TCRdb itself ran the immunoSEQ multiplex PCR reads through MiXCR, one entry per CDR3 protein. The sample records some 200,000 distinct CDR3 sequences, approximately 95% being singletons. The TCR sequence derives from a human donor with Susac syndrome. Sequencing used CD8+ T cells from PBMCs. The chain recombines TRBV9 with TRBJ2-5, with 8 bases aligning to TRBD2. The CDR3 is CASSATGGEETQYF. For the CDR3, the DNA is TGTGCCAGCAGCGCCACCGGGGGGGAAGAGACCCAGTACTTC. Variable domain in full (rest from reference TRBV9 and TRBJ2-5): DSGVTQTPKHLITATGQRVTLRCSPRSGDLSVYWYQQSLDQGLQFLIQYYNGEERAKGNILERFSAQQFPDLHSELNLSSLELGDSALYFCASSATGGEETQYFGPGTRLLVL.